The 16 T cell receptor beta chains given below trace back to one sample, sequenced in a study of blood T cell repertoires in COVID-19. Data came from immunoSEQ multiplex PCR; TCRdb stores just in-frame clones and leaves some out. The table shows tens of thousands of clones, with around four fifths occurring only once. The sample comprised peripheral blood. These receptors all come from a woman aged 80 or over with acute or convalescent COVID-19.

This clone was recorded once. The chain is built from TRBV6-5 and TRBJ1-1; D remains unclear. Trimming shortened V by 7 bases and J by 2 bases, and 11 bases separated the two germline ends. The V gene's germline CDR1 is MNHEY and CDR2 SVGAGI. This CDR3 contains 13 residues. This CDR3 is CASTSPINTEAFF. The CDR3 region has the DNA TGTGCCAGCACTTCCCCTATTAACACTGAAGCTTTCTTT.

This clone was observed a few times. This rearrangement joins TRBV9 to TRBJ1-6; 11 nucleotides align to TRBD1. Looked up from germline, CDR1 is SGDLS and CDR2 is YYNGEE. CDR3 length: 15 residues. The V segment lost 4 bases and the J segment 10 bases; nucleotides outside the gene matches: 7. CDR3 DNA: TGTGCCAGCAGCACGGGACAGGGGGGAGTCTCACCCCTCCACTTT. It encodes CASSTGQGGVSPLHF.

The chain joins TRBV30 to TRBJ1-4; D is perhaps TRBD1 (6 bases). CDR1 is GTSNPN and CDR2 is SVGIG in the germline V gene (reference sequence). The V and J ends lost 4 bases and 3 bases respectively, with 15 bases between them. The CDR3 extends over 15 amino acids. The CDR3: CAWTAGASANEKLFF. CDR3 nucleotide sequence: TGTGCCTGGACGGCGGGGGCATCGGCTAATGAAAAACTGTTTTTT.

The genes are TRBV18 and TRBJ1-5; the match to TRBD1 covers 7 bases. This CDR3 has 15 amino acids. With 5 bases clipped from V and 6 bases from J, the junction kept 10 bases outside the gene matches. In germline, CDR1 is KGHSH, CDR2 LQKENI. CDR3 region: CASSSQGESGQPQHF. CDR3 in DNA: TGTGCCAGCTCATCGCAGGGGGAATCGGGTCAGCCCCAGCATTTT. The full variable domain, in which reference TRBV18 and TRBJ1-5 provide the parts outside the CDR3, is NAGVMQNPRHLVRRRGQEARLRCSPMKGHSHVYWYRQLPEEGLKFMVYLQKENIIDESGMPKERFSAEFPKEGPSILRIQQVVRGDSAAYFCASSSQGESGQPQHFGDGTRLSIL.

The chain combines TRBV5-4 with TRBJ1-1, with a tentative D call TRBD1 (6 bases). The germline CDR1 and CDR2 sequences are SGHNT and YYREEE (reference sequence). The CDR3 loop spans 16 amino acids. V was cut by 3 bases and J by 7 bases, with 22 bases left in between. This CDR3 reads CASSSGQSLNKIEAFF. CDR3 in DNA: TGTGCCAGCAGCTCCGGACAGAGTCTAAACAAAATTGAAGCTTTCTTT.

This clone was counted between two and nine times. This chain connects TRBV15 to TRBJ2-1; perhaps TRBD1 as D (7 bases). This CDR3 has 16 amino acids. The ends were cut back, 5 bases at V and 9 bases at J, with 23 bases in the middle. Germline V gives CDR1 LNHNV, CDR2 YYDKDF (reference sequence). The CDR3 DNA follows: TGTGCCACCAGCCCGGACCCATCGAACAGGGGAGGTGAGCAGTTCTTC. The encoded protein is CATSPDPSNRGGEQFF.

The chain employs TRBV7-9 and TRBJ2-6, with D perhaps TRBD2 (6 bases). Germline CDR1 reads SEHNR; CDR2 reads FQNEAQ (reference sequence). The CDR3 contains 17 residues. Trimming stripped 5 bases from V and 0 bases from J, with 14 bases between. The CDR3 DNA reads as TGTGCCAGCAGCCGGAGGCGGGGAAGCTCTGGGGCCAACGTCCTGACTTTC. Translated: CASSRRRGSSGANVLTF.

The CDR3 here is CASSIEGQTYGYTF. The CDR3, as DNA: TGTGCCAGTAGTATAGAGGGACAGACATATGGCTACACCTTC. The chain joins TRBV19 to TRBJ1-2; TRBD1 agrees at 7 bases. Losses at the gene ends were 0 bases for V and 5 bases for J; bases not matched to a gene: 3. Germline V gives CDR1 LNHDA, CDR2 SQIVND (reference sequence). This CDR3 comprises 14 residues.

V and J are TRBV6-4 and TRBJ1-1; 7 bases match TRBD1. The CDR3 has 15 residues. V lost 8 bases, J lost 0 bases, and 9 bases stayed unmatched. Germline V gene sequence: CDR1 MRHNA, CDR2 SNTAGT. In DNA form, the CDR3 reads TGTGCCAGCCTAGACCCTGGGACAGTGAACACTGAAGCTTTCTTT. Translation gives CASLDPGTVNTEAFF.

The chain has TRBV7-9 and TRBJ2-7, with D perhaps matching TRBD2 (6 bases). Deletions cut 5 bases from V and 5 bases from J, with 16 bases between. The CDR3 has 14 amino acids. CDR1 and CDR2 (germline): SEHNR, FQNEAQ (reference sequence). CDR3 residues: CASSRGTDLNEQYF. The CDR3 DNA reads as TGTGCCAGCAGCCGGGGGACGGACTTAAACGAGCAGTACTTC.

The J gene is TRBJ2-5, the V gene TRBV18; TRBD1 matches 9 bases. Unmatched junction bases numbered 7, after V lost 4 bases and J lost 1 base. Germline V gene sequence: CDR1 KGHSH, CDR2 LQKENI. The CDR3 totals 16 residues. In nucleotides, the CDR3 is TGTGCCAGCTCACGACAGGGGACAGGGAGCCAAGAGACCCAGTACTTC. It encodes CASSRQGTGSQETQYF.

The chain carries TRBV18 and TRBJ2-5, with 8 bases fitting TRBD1. There are 14 residues in the CDR3. Germline CDR1 KGHSH, CDR2 LQKENI. After removal of 6 bases from V and 5 bases from J, the junction contained 8 bases not matched to a gene. The CDR3 DNA sequence: TGTGCCAGCTCCCAGTGGACAGGGTCTGAGACCCAGTACTTC. Its translation is CASSQWTGSETQYF.

The sample holds one count of this clone. The chain uses TRBV5-4 and TRBJ2-3, with D perhaps matching TRBD1 (7 bases). The CDR3 runs 16 residues. Germline V gene sequence: CDR1 SGHNT, CDR2 YYREEE (reference sequence). V lost 2 bases, J lost 1 base, and 14 bases lay in between. CDR3 in amino acids: CASSFGGQGGTDTQYF. The DNA of the CDR3 is TGTGCCAGCAGCTTTGGGGGGCAGGGGGGCACAGATACGCAGTATTTT.

The gene calls are TRBV5-5 and TRBJ1-1, with 9 positions matching TRBD1. Germline V gene sequence: CDR1 SGHKS, CDR2 YYEKEE (reference sequence). Trimming cost V 0 bases and J 4 bases; bases outside gene matches: 4. This CDR3 is 15 amino acids long. This CDR3 is CASSLEGQGSTEAFF. The CDR3 DNA reads as TGTGCCAGCAGCTTGGAGGGACAGGGAAGCACTGAAGCTTTCTTT.

The chain joins TRBV19 to TRBJ1-1; D possibly corresponds to TRBD1 (5 bases). V was clipped by 3 bases and J by 2 bases, with 10 bases between them. The CDR3 loop spans 14 amino acids. CDR1 and CDR2 from the germline V gene are LNHDA and SQIVND (reference sequence). The DNA for the CDR3 is TGTGCCAGTAGTATTAGGAGGGGAAACACTGAAGCTTTCTTT. Its protein product is CASSIRRGNTEAFF.

The chain links TRBV6-5 to TRBJ1-5; 7 nucleotides agree with TRBD1. The CDR3 length is 15 residues. Germline V lookup: CDR1 MNHEY, CDR2 SVGAGI. V was clipped by 2 bases and J by 4 bases; unmatched bases: 5. The CDR3 loop is CASSYQKGANQPQHF. The CDR3 DNA reads TGTGCCAGCAGTTACCAAAAGGGGGCGAATCAGCCCCAGCATTTT.